This is a list of T cell receptor beta chains from one sample in a study of CD8+CD57+ T cells in acquired aplastic anemia. One entry per CDR3 protein results from TCRdb running MiXCR on the reads. Of around 180,000 distinct CDR3 sequences in the sample, around 60% were seen once. The source material was sorted CD4+, CD8+, or CD8+CD57+ T cells (not recorded which) from PBMCs. These receptors were collected from a human donor in good health. Each CDR3 is given with its conserved first and last residue. A D gene is named only where the DNA matches it firmly. Size is omitted from some rows. Given values are once, few, many or a class for expanded clones.

clone size	V gene	J gene	D gene	CDR3 protein	CDR3 DNA
.	TRBV6-5	TRBJ2-7	TRBD1	CASSYAGTATYEQYF	TGTGCCAGCAGTTACGCCGGGACAGCAACCTACGAGCAGTACTTC
.	TRBV20-1	TRBJ2-5	TRBD2	CSAGTLAGPAETQYF	TGCAGTGCTGGAACCCTAGCGGGCCCCGCGGAGACCCAGTACTTC
.	TRBV2	TRBJ1-5	TRBD1	CASSDRDRSQPQHF	TGTGCCAGCAGTGATCGGGACAGGAGTCAGCCCCAGCATTTT
.	TRBV10-1	TRBJ1-4	.	CASSLGGTNEKLFF	TGCGCCAGCAGTTTAGGCGGAACGAATGAAAAACTGTTTTTT
.	TRBV7-9	TRBJ2-3	.	CASSPLGTDTQYF	TGCGCCAGCAGCCCTTTAGGTACAGATACGCAGTATTTT
.	TRBV5-6	TRBJ2-7	TRBD2	CATREGSGDYEQYF	TGTGCCACCCGGGAAGGAAGCGGGGACTACGAGCAGTACTTC
.	TRBV29-1	TRBJ1-2	TRBD1	CSVGYDRGLSGGYTF	TGCAGCGTCGGTTACGACAGGGGGTTGTCTGGCGGCTACACCTTC
.	TRBV19	TRBJ2-1	.	CASSTQGGVSYNEQFF	TGTGCCAGTAGTACCCAAGGAGGGGTCTCCTACAATGAGCAGTTCTTC
.	TRBV4-3	TRBJ1-2	TRBD1	CASSLPLGQGAKDYGYTF	TGCGCCAGCAGCCTTCCCCTGGGACAGGGGGCGAAAGACTATGGCTACACCTTC
once	TRBV19	TRBJ2-5	.	CASSMGLRETQYF	TGTGCCAGTAGTATGGGACTCAGAGAGACCCAGTACTTC
many	TRBV7-8	TRBJ2-1	.	CASSLSRNNEQFF	TGTGCCAGCAGCTTGAGCCGGAACAATGAGCAGTTCTTC
.	TRBV10-3	TRBJ2-7	TRBD1	CAIRLDRPSYEQYF	TGTGCCATCAGATTGGACAGGCCCTCCTACGAGCAGTACTTC
.	TRBV7-8	TRBJ2-2	.	CASPNGELFF	TGTGCCAGCCCCAACGGGGAGCTGTTTTTT
.	TRBV3-1	TRBJ1-1	.	CASSPITEAFF	TGTGCCAGCAGCCCTATCACTGAAGCTTTCTTT
.	TRBV19	TRBJ1-1	TRBD1	CASSPGTGTTEAFF	TGTGCCAGTAGTCCCGGGACAGGGACGACTGAAGCTTTCTTT
.	TRBV25-1	TRBJ2-3	TRBD2	CTSSDRATSGSTDTQYF	TGTACCAGCAGTGATCGTGCGACTAGCGGAAGCACAGATACGCAGTATTTT
.	TRBV7-9	TRBJ2-1	.	CASSLTPDPDNEQFF	TGTGCCAGCAGTTTAACCCCGGACCCAGACAATGAGCAGTTCTTC
.	TRBV7-7	TRBJ2-1	.	CASSLDDQTHYNEQFF	TGTGCTAGCAGCTTAGACGACCAAACGCACTACAATGAGCAGTTCTTC
.	TRBV10-3	TRBJ2-5	.	CAISESGTRTETQYF	TGTGCCATCAGTGAGTCTGGGACACGTACTGAGACCCAGTACTTC
.	TRBV15	TRBJ1-6	.	CATSRPTFNSPLHF	TGTGCCACCAGCAGACCGACCTTTAATTCACCCCTCCACTTT
.	TRBV20-1	TRBJ2-1	TRBD2	CSATSGSYNEQFF	TGCAGTGCTACTAGCGGCTCCTACAATGAGCAGTTCTTC
.	TRBV20-1	TRBJ1-2	.	CSAWDRADYGCTF	.
once	TRBV9	TRBJ1-2	TRBD1	CASSVGTGRSYTF	TGTGCCAGCAGCGTTGGGACAGGGAGATCCTACACCTTC
.	TRBV5-1	TRBJ2-2	.	CASSLPTGELFF	TGCGCCAGCAGCTTGCCGACAGGGGAGCTGTTTTTT
few	TRBV28	TRBJ1-1	.	CASSSFDTNTEAFF	TGTGCCAGCAGTTCGTTCGACACGAACACTGAAGCTTTCTTT
few	TRBV7-3	TRBJ1-6	TRBD1	CASSPGTGLDSPLHF	TGTGCCAGCAGCCCGGGGACAGGTTTGGATTCACCCCTCCACTTT
.	TRBV24-1	TRBJ1-4	.	CATSAAATNEKLFF	TGTGCCACCAGTGCCGCCGCAACTAATGAAAAACTGTTTTTT
once	TRBV13	TRBJ2-1	.	CASSSIDNEQFF	TGTGCCAGCAGCTCGATAGACAATGAGCAGTTCTTC
.	TRBV7-2	TRBJ2-5	TRBD1	CASSFSGQGVGETQYF	TGTGCCAGCAGCTTTTCGGGACAGGGGGTAGGAGAGACCCAGTACTTC
.	TRBV7-2	TRBJ1-1	.	CASSLSWAEAFF	TGTGCCAGCAGCTTAAGTTGGGCTGAAGCTTTCTTT
.	TRBV9	TRBJ1-5	.	CASSVGGNQSQHF	TGTGCCAGCAGCGTCGGAGGCAATCAGTCCCAGCATTTT
.	TRBV20-1	TRBJ2-7	TRBD1	CSARADREYEQYF	TGCAGTGCTAGAGCGGACAGGGAATACGAGCAGTACTTC
many	TRBV5-1	TRBJ2-5	.	CASSPWAGSQETQYF	TGCGCCAGCAGCCCGTGGGCGGGATCGCAAGAGACCCAGTACTTC
.	TRBV7-9	TRBJ2-7	TRBD1	CASSLMSTGGSYEQYF	TGTGCCAGCAGCTTAATGAGCACAGGGGGTTCCTACGAGCAGTACTTC
.	TRBV20-1	TRBJ1-1	.	CSARDMSPPAEAFF	TGCAGTGCTAGAGATATGTCTCCTCCCGCTGAAGCTTTCTTT
many	TRBV20-1	TRBJ2-4	TRBD1	CSANPGQGYIQYF	TGCAGTGCCAACCCGGGACAGGGCTACATTCAGTACTTC
.	TRBV10-3	TRBJ2-7	.	CASRTDSAPYEQYF	TGTGCCTCGCGGACTGACAGCGCCCCCTACGAGCAGTACTTC
.	TRBV7-6	TRBJ2-5	.	CASLPGDVETQYF	TGTGCCAGCCTCCCCGGGGACGTAGAGACCCAGTACTTC
many	TRBV6-5	TRBJ1-1	.	CASSYSIGASTEAFF	TGTGCCAGCAGTTACTCGATAGGGGCTTCCACTGAAGCTTTCTTT
.	TRBV20-1	TRBJ2-1	TRBD2	CSARGGRADNEQFF	TGCAGTGCTAGGGGCGGGAGGGCCGACAATGAGCAGTTCTTC
.	TRBV7-3	TRBJ1-1	.	CASSLGGVAEAFF	TGTGCCAGCAGCTTAGGGGGAGTCGCTGAAGCTTTCTTT
.	TRBV20-1	TRBJ1-2	TRBD1	CSARGGGDGYTF	TGCAGTGCTAGAGGAGGGGGCGATGGCTACACCTTC
.	TRBV12-3/TRBV12-4	TRBJ2-7	.	CASSPLQWGEQYF	TGTGCCAGCAGTCCCTTACAGTGGGGCGAGCAGTACTTC
few	TRBV2	TRBJ1-5	.	CASSGGDSNQPQHF	TGTGCCAGCAGCGGGGGGGATAGCAATCAGCCCCAGCATTTT
.	TRBV24-1	TRBJ1-2	TRBD1	CATSDSQGKYGYTF	TGTGCCACCAGTGATTCACAGGGGAAATATGGCTACACCTTC
many	TRBV12-3/TRBV12-4	TRBJ2-1	TRBD2	CASSPNAGTSPNNEQFF	TGTGCCAGCAGTCCGAACGCCGGGACTAGTCCTAACAATGAGCAGTTCTTC
.	TRBV9	TRBJ2-7	.	CASSQGVRTHSYEQYF	TGCGCCAGCAGCCAAGGAGTGAGGACACACTCCTACGAGCAGTACTTC
.	TRBV24-1	TRBJ2-7	.	CATSGDVRRRYEQYF	TGTGCCACCAGTGGCGATGTCAGGCGACGATACGAGCAGTACTTC
once	TRBV7-9	TRBJ1-2	.	CASTPPGDMGYTF	TGTGCCAGTACCCCCCCGGGGGATATGGGCTACACCTTC
many	TRBV19	TRBJ2-3	.	CASSIVEGATDTQYF	TGTGCCAGTAGTATAGTGGAGGGAGCTACAGATACGCAGTATTTT
.	TRBV7-9	TRBJ1-3	.	CASSQGTLGDSGNTIYF	TGTGCCAGCAGCCAAGGAACCCTTGGTGACTCTGGAAACACCATATATTTT
once	TRBV20-1	TRBJ2-4	.	CSARVGTGGIQYF	TGCAGTGCTAGGGTAGGCACTGGGGGCATTCAGTACTTC
medium-sized	TRBV7-8	TRBJ2-7	.	CASSLAQGGRYEQYF	TGTGCCAGCAGCTTAGCGCAGGGAGGACGATACGAGCAGTACTTC
.	TRBV2	TRBJ2-7	.	CASTIQGRTYEQYF	TGTGCCAGCACCATACAGGGCCGGACCTACGAGCAGTACTTC
many	TRBV2	TRBJ1-4	.	CASSDPGDEKLFF	TGTGCCAGCAGTGACCCGGGGGATGAAAAACTGTTTTTT
once	TRBV19	TRBJ1-6	.	CASSSTSQGHSPLHF	TGTGCCAGTAGCTCCACATCACAGGGCCATTCACCCCTCCACTTT
once	TRBV28	TRBJ2-1	.	CASSLGPGNEQFF	TGTGCCAGCAGTTTAGGACCGGGGAATGAGCAGTTCTTC
.	TRBV2	TRBJ2-3	.	CASSGATDTDTQYF	TGTGCCAGCAGTGGGGCTACAGACACAGATACGCAGTATTTT
once	TRBV5-6	TRBJ1-5	.	CASSQALGQPQHF	TGTGCCAGCAGCCAAGCGTTAGGCCAGCCCCAGCATTTT